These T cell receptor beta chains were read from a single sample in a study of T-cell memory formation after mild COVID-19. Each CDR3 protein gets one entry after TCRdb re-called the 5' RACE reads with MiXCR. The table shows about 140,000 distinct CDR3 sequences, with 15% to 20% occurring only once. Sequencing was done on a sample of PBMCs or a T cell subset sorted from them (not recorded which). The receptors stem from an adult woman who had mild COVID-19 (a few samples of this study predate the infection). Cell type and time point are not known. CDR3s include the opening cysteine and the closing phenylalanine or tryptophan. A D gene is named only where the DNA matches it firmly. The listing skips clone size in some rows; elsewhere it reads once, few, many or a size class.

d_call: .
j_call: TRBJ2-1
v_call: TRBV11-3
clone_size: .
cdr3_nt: TGTGCCAGCAGCTTAGTTGGGGCGTCCTACAATGAGCAGTTCTTC
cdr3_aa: CASSLVGASYNEQFF

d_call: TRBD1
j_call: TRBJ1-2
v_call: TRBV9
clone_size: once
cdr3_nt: TGTGCCAGCAGCGTAGGGACAGGCGAGTATGGCTACACCTTC
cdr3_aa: CASSVGTGEYGYTF

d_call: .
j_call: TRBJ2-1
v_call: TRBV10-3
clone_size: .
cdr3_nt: TGTGCCATCAGTGAGTCAGGCAGGGTCCTGGTCGGAAATGAGCAGTTCTTC
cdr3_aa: CAISESGRVLVGNEQFF

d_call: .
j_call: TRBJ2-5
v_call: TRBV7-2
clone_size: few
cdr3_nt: TGTGCCAGCAGCTTCATAGCAGAGACCCAGTACTTC
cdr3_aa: CASSFIAETQYF

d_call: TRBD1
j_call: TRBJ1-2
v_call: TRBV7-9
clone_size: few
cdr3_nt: TGTGCCAGCAGCATCCAGGGGACAGCTAACTATGGCTACACCTTC
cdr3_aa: CASSIQGTANYGYTF

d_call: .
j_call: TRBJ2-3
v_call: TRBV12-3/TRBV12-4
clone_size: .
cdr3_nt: TGTGCCAGCAGTTTTTCGGGAAGAACGCAGTATTTT
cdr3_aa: CASSFSGRTQYF

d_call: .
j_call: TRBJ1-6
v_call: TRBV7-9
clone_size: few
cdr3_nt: TGTGCCAGCAGCCGAGCGTGGGCAGCCTATAATTCACCCCTCCACTTT
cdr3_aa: CASSRAWAAYNSPLHF

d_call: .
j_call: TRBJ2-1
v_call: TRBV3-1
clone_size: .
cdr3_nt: TGTGCCAGCAGCCCCTCCCGGACTACCAATGAGCAGTTCTTC
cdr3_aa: CASSPSRTTNEQFF

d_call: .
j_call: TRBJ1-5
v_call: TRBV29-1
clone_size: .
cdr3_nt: TGCAGCGTGGTAGACGGAAATCAGCCCCAGCATTTT
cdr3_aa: CSVVDGNQPQHF

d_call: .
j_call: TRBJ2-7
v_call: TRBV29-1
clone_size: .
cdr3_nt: TGCAGCGTCCGCCAAGAGGGCCACGAGCAGTACTTC
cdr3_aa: CSVRQEGHEQYF

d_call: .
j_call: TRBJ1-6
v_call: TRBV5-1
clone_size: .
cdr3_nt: TGCGCCAGCAGCTTCGGGGGGAATAATTCACCCCTCCACTTT
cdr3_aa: CASSFGGNNSPLHF

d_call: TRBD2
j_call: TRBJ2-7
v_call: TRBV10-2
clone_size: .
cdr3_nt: TGCGCCAGCAGTGAGATCCCCGGGACTAGCGGGCCCCACGAGCAGTACTTC
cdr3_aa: CASSEIPGTSGPHEQYF

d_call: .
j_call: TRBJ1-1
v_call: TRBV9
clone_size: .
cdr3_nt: TGTGCCAGCAGCGGCGGGCTCACAGACACTGAAGCTTTCTTT
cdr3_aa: CASSGGLTDTEAFF

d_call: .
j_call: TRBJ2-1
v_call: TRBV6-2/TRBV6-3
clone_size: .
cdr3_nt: TGTGCCAGCAGTTACTGGGGCGGGTGGGCCTACAATGAGCAGTTCTTC
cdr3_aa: CASSYWGGWAYNEQFF

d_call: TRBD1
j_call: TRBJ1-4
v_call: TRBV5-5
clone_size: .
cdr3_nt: TGTGCCAGCAGCTCCAGGACAGGGGTTGAGGCTAATGAAAAACTGTTTTTT
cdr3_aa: CASSSRTGVEANEKLFF

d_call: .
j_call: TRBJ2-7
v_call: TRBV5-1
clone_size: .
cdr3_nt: TGCGCCAGCAGCTTGGCGAGGGGCCGGCAGAGCTCCTACGAGCAGTACTTC
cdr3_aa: CASSLARGRQSSYEQYF

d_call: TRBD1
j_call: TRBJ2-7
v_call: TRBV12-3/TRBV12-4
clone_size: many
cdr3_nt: TGTGCCAGCAGTCCGGACAGGGCGGCCTACGAGCAGTACTTC
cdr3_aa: CASSPDRAAYEQYF